The 21 T cell receptor beta chains below all came from one sample that was sequenced in a study of blood T cell repertoires in COVID-19. Measured with immunoSEQ multiplex PCR; TCRdb has only the in-frame clones, and not every one. The sample lists more than 150,000 clones; 80% to 90% were seen once. Input material: peripheral blood. The source is a man between 65 and 85 years old with active or convalescent COVID-19.

This clone was counted only a few times. V gene TRBV4-1 combines with J gene TRBJ2-5, with D perhaps matching TRBD1 (5 bases). The ends were cut back, 1 base at V and 0 bases at J, with 24 bases in the middle. The CDR3 spans 20 residues. Germline CDR1 is MGHRA and CDR2 is YSYEKL. The CDR3 loop reads CASSQGMVLTALYDQETQYF. The CDR3, as DNA: TGCGCCAGCAGCCAAGGTATGGTATTGACAGCCCTTTATGACCAAGAGACCCAGTACTTC.

V usage is TRBV6-5 and J usage is TRBJ2-7; the match to TRBD1 covers 9 bases. J lost 4 bases, V lost 2 bases, and 9 bases had no gene match. The germline gives CDR1 MNHEY, CDR2 SVGAGI. The CDR3 spans 16 residues. The CDR3 DNA follows: TGTGCCAGCAGTTACGGAGGAGTACAGGGGGCGTACGAGCAGTACTTC. It encodes CASSYGGVQGAYEQYF.

The chain links TRBV5-1 to TRBJ1-2, with D possibly TRBD1 on 5 matching bases. V lost 6 bases to trimming and J lost 6 bases, with 15 bases between them. This CDR3 region has 13 residues. Per germline, CDR1 SGHRS and CDR2 YFSETQ. The CDR3 reads CASTTGDSNGYTF. The CDR3 region has the DNA TGCGCCAGCACCACGGGGGATAGCAATGGCTACACCTTC.

V and J are TRBV24-1 and TRBJ2-1; TRBD2 aligns across 9 bases. V lost 3 bases to trimming and J lost 2 bases; unmatched junction nucleotides: 4. The germline CDR1 and CDR2 sequences are KGHDR and SFDVKD. The CDR3 runs 16 residues. CDR3: CATSDSSGGAYNEQFF. CDR3 DNA sequence: TGTGCCACCAGTGATAGTAGCGGGGGAGCCTACAATGAGCAGTTCTTC.

The rearrangement joins TRBV19 to TRBJ2-1, with TRBD1 matching 7 bases. Germline V gives CDR1 LNHDA, CDR2 SQIVND (reference sequence). This CDR3 has 13 residues. V lost 2 bases and J lost 10; bases outside the gene matches: 5. The CDR3 DNA reads TGTGCCAGTAGTATACTACAGGGGAGCGAGCAGTTCTTC. This translates into CASSILQGSEQFF.

The chain has TRBV14 and TRBJ1-4; 8 bases match TRBD1. Trimming removed 6 bases from V and 7 bases from J; junction bases left unmatched: 7. In germline, CDR1 is SGHDN, CDR2 FVKESK. The CDR3 extends over 14 amino acids. The CDR3 region has the DNA TGTGCCAGCAGTCTGCAGGGGGCCGGTGAAAAACTGTTTTTT. It translates to CASSLQGAGEKLFF.

The chain has TRBV6-5 and TRBJ1-1, with TRBD1 as a possible D gene (6 bases). Germline V lookup: CDR1 MNHEY, CDR2 SVGAGI. V dropped 5 bases and J dropped 4 bases, with 17 bases sitting between them. This CDR3 spans 15 amino acids. The CDR3 coding sequence is TGTGCCAGCAGTAGGACAGATCAGTTTTCCACTGAAGCTTTCTTT. Protein: CASSRTDQFSTEAFF.

In its sample, this clone was seen a few times. The V gene is TRBV28, the J gene TRBJ1-2; weak D call: TRBD1 (6 bases). Trimming shortened V by 7 bases and J by 5 bases, and 17 bases separated the two germline ends. This CDR3 contains 14 residues. CDR1 MDHEN and CDR2 SYDVKM come from the germline V gene. DNA for the CDR3: TGTGCCAGCACGAGCACCTTGAGGGGGTATGGCTACACCTTC. Its protein product is CASTSTLRGYGYTF.

The chain combines TRBV7-2 with TRBJ2-1; 8 bases map to TRBD1. The CDR3 is 15 residues long. CDR1 and CDR2 from the germline V gene are SGHTA and FQGNSA. J was trimmed by 7 bases and V by 5 bases; bases with no gene match: 10. The chain's CDR3 is CASSPPWTGSNEQFF. DNA of the CDR3: TGTGCCAGCAGCCCACCGTGGACAGGGTCGAATGAGCAGTTCTTC.

This clone was observed a few times. The chain is built from TRBV6-6 and TRBJ1-1; D is possibly TRBD1 (5 bases). V was clipped by 11 bases and J by 0 bases, with 13 bases between them. Germline-derived CDR1 and CDR2 are MNHNY and SVGAGI (reference sequence). CDR3 size: 13 residues. In DNA form, the CDR3 reads TGTGCCGTTCAGGGTCCCATGAACACTGAAGCTTTCTTT. Translation gives CAVQGPMNTEAFF.

This chain connects TRBV28 to TRBJ1-2; no definite D call. The CDR3 sequence is 14 residues long. Germline V gives CDR1 MDHEN, CDR2 SYDVKM. Trimming pared 8 bases from V and 3 bases from J, leaving 16 bases between. DNA for the CDR3: TGTGCCAGCCTCCCTCGCGGGGATTACTATGGCTACACCTTC. The encoded protein is CASLPRGDYYGYTF.

V is TRBV9 and J is TRBJ1-1; D remains ambiguous. From germline, CDR1 is SGDLS and CDR2 YYNGEE. Deletions cut 0 bases from V and 4 bases from J, with 10 bases between. CDR3 length: 14 residues. CDR3 in amino acids: CASSVVSRGTEAFF. DNA of the CDR3: TGTGCCAGCAGCGTAGTGAGTCGGGGCACTGAAGCTTTCTTT.

The rearrangement joins TRBV5-1 to TRBJ1-1, with D unclear. The CDR3 contains 15 residues. The V gene lost 4 bases and the J gene lost 0 bases, with 13 bases spanning the gap. Germline V CDR1 and CDR2: SGHRS, YFSETQ. The CDR3 spells CASSGAGRMNTEAFF. CDR3 sequence (DNA): TGCGCCAGCAGCGGAGCTGGGAGGATGAACACTGAAGCTTTCTTT.

The chain uses TRBV15 and TRBJ1-1; D uncertain. This CDR3 contains 15 residues. V lost 3 bases to trimming and J lost 5 bases, with 16 bases between them. Germline loops: CDR1 LNHNV, CDR2 YYDKDF (reference sequence). CDR3 protein: CATSSNRGRRTEAFF. Here the CDR3 DNA reads TGTGCCACCAGCAGCAATAGAGGTCGACGGACTGAAGCTTTCTTT.

J is TRBJ1-1 and V is TRBV19; the D is unclear. The CDR3 covers 14 residues. The V end was cut by 1 base, the J end by 1 base, with 7 bases between. Germline V gives CDR1 LNHDA, CDR2 SQIVND (reference sequence). The DNA of the CDR3 is TGTGCCAGTAGTATAGTAACAGCGAACACTGAAGCTTTCTTT. Protein sequence: CASSIVTANTEAFF. Full variable domain (outside the CDR3, taken from reference TRBV19 and TRBJ1-1): DGGITQSPKYLFRKEGQNVTLSCEQNLNHDAMYWYRQDPGQGLRLIYYSQIVNDFQKGDIAEGYSVSREKKESFPLTVTSAQKNPTAFYLCASSIVTANTEAFFGQGTRLTVV.

This chain uses TRBV2 with TRBJ2-7, with D possibly matching TRBD2 (6 bases). The germline V and J ends were trimmed by 7 bases and 2 bases, with 9 bases remaining between them. The germline CDR1 and CDR2 sequences are SNHLY and FYNNEI. The CDR3 contains 12 residues. CDR3 region: CASKGRTYEQYF. Written as DNA, the CDR3 is TGTGCCAGCAAGGGGAGGACCTACGAGCAGTACTTC. The variable domain in full, with the rest retrieved from reference TRBV2 and TRBJ2-7, is EPEVTQTPSHQVTQMGQEVILRCVPISNHLYFYWYRQILGQKVEFLVSFYNNEISEKSEIFDDQFSVERPDGSNFTLKIRSTKLEDSAMYFCASKGRTYEQYFGPGTRLTVT.

This rearrangement joins TRBV5-4 to TRBJ1-4; 11 bases fit TRBD1. Per the germline V gene, CDR1 is SGHNT and CDR2 is YYREEE (reference sequence). The CDR3 spans 15 residues. V lost 4 bases to trimming and J lost 8 bases; unmatched junction nucleotides: 7. The CDR3 here is CASSRSGQGGEKLFF. The CDR3 DNA sequence: TGTGCCAGCAGCCGGTCGGGACAGGGGGGAGAAAAACTGTTTTTT.

The genes are TRBV18 and TRBJ2-6; the D gene is possibly TRBD2 (6 bases). CDR1 KGHSH and CDR2 LQKENI come from the germline V gene. V lost 3 bases to trimming and J lost 3 bases, with 12 bases between them. This CDR3 spans 16 amino acids. CDR3 DNA: TGTGCCAGCTCACCGGGGGTAGCGGTTGGGGCCAACGTCCTGACTTTC. This codes for CASSPGVAVGANVLTF. Variable domain in full (rest from reference TRBV18 and TRBJ2-6): NAGVMQNPRHLVRRRGQEARLRCSPMKGHSHVYWYRQLPEEGLKFMVYLQKENIIDESGMPKERFSAEFPKEGPSILRIQQVVRGDSAAYFCASSPGVAVGANVLTFGAGSRLTVL.

This chain joins TRBV19 and TRBJ1-6; 11 bases align to TRBD1. This CDR3 spans 16 amino acids. CDR1 and CDR2 (germline): LNHDA, SQIVND (reference sequence). Trimming removed 3 bases from V and 6 bases from J; junction bases left unmatched: 4. The CDR3 DNA follows: TGTGCCAGTAGTATCATGGGACAGGGGGGTAATTCACCCCTCCACTTT. Residues: CASSIMGQGGNSPLHF.

This clone was found once. The chain uses TRBV18 and TRBJ1-3; D ambiguous. This CDR3 has 15 amino acids. Germline V gene lookup returns CDR1 KGHSH and CDR2 LQKENI. V lost 0 bases to trimming and J lost 4 bases, with 10 bases between them. The CDR3: CASSPPGESGNTIYF. In DNA, the CDR3 is TGTGCCAGCTCACCACCCGGGGAGTCGGGAAACACCATATATTTT.

This chain uses TRBV2 with TRBJ1-6; D gene uncertain. The ends were cut back, 7 bases at V and 7 bases at J, with 17 bases in the middle. Germline V gene lookup returns CDR1 SNHLY and CDR2 FYNNEI. There are 15 residues in the CDR3. For the CDR3, the DNA is TGTGCCAGCATTGGGCGCGCCTTATCAAATTCACCCCTCCACTTT. The encoded protein is CASIGRALSNSPLHF.